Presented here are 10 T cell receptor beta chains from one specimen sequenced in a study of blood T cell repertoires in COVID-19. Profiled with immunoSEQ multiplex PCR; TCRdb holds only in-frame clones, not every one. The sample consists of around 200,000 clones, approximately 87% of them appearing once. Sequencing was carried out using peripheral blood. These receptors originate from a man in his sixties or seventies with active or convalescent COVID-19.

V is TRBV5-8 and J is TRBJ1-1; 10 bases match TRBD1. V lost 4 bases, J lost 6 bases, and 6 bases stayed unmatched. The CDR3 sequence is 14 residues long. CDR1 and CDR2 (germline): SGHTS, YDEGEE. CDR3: CASSKTGGVAEAFF. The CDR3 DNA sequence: TGTGCCAGCAGCAAGACAGGGGGCGTCGCTGAAGCTTTCTTT. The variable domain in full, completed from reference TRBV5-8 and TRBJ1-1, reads EAGVTQSPTHLIKTRGQQATLRCSPISGHTSVYWYQQALGLGLQFLLWYDEGEERNRGNFPPRFSGRQFPNYSSELNVNALELEDSALYLCASSKTGGVAEAFFGQGTRLTVV.

CDR3 DNA: TGTGCCAGCAGACCCAGGGACACCCTTGTAGCTGAAGCTTTCTTT. This gives the protein CASRPRDTLVAEAFF. V gene TRBV11-2 combines with J gene TRBJ1-1; TRBD1 might be the D (6 bases). The germline V gene encodes CDR1 SGHAT and CDR2 FQNNGV. There are 15 residues in the CDR3. The ends were cut back, 6 bases at V and 6 bases at J, with 20 bases in the middle.

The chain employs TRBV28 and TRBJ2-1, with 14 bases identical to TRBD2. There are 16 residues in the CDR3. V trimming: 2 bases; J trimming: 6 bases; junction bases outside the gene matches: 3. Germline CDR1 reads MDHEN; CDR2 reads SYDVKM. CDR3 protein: CASSLPGLAGVNEQFF. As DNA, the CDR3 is TGTGCCAGCAGTTTACCGGGACTAGCGGGAGTCAATGAGCAGTTCTTC.

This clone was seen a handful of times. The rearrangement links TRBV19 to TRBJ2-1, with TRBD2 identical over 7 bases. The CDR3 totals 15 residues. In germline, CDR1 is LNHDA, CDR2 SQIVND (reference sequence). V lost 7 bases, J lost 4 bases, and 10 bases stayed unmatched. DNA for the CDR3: TGTGCCAGTATCTCCGGGGGGAGGGCTTACAATGAGCAGTTCTTC. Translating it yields CASISGGRAYNEQFF.

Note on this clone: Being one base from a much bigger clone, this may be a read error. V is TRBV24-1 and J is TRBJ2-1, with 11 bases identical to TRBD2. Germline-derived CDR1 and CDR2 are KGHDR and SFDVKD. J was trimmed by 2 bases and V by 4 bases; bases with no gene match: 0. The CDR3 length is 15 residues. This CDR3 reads CATSETSGTYNEQFF. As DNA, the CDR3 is TGTGCCACCAGTGAGACTAGCGGGACCTACAATGAGCAGTTCTTC.

Here the CDR3 DNA reads TGTGCCAGCAACCCCAATATTGACAAGAACACTGAAGCTTTCTTT. Translation gives CASNPNIDKNTEAFF. The chain combines TRBV5-5 with TRBJ1-1; no definite D call. Germline-derived CDR1 and CDR2 are SGHKS and YYEKEE (reference sequence). The CDR3 sequence is 15 residues long. Trimming took 6 bases from V and 1 from J, leaving 16 bases between them.

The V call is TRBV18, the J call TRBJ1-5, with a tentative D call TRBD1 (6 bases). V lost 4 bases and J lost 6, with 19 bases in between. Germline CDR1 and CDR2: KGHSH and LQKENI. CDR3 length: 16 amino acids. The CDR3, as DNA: TGTGCCAGCTCACTCGGGACAAGGAATTCCCTTCAGCCCCAGCATTTT. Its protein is CASSLGTRNSLQPQHF.

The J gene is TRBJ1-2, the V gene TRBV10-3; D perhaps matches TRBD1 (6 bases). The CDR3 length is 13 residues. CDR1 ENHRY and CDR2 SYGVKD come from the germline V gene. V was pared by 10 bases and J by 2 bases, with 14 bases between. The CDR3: CASSGGVNYGYTF. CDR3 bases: TGTGCCAGCTCTGGGGGCGTCAACTATGGCTACACCTTC.

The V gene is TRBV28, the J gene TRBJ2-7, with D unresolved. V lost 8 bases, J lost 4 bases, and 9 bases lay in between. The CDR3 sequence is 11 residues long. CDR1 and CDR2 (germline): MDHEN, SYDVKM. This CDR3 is CASSPLYEQYF. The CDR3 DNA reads TGTGCCAGCTCCCCCCTGTACGAGCAGTACTTC.

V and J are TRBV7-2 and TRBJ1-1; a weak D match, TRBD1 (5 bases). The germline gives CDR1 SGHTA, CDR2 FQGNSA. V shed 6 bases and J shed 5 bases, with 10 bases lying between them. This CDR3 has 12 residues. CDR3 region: CASRTRTTEAFF. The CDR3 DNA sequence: TGTGCCAGCAGGACACGGACAACTGAAGCTTTCTTT.